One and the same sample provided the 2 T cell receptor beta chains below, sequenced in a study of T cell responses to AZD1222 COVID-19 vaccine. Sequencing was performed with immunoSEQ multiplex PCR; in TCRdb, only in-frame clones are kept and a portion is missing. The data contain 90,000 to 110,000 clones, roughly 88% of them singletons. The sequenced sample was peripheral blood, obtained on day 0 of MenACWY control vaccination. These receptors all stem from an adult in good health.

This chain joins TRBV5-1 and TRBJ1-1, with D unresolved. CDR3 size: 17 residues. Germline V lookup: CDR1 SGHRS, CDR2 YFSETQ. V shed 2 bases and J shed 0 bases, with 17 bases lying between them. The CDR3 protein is CASSLGRLGSLNTEAFF. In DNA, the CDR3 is TGCGCCAGCAGCTTAGGTCGCTTGGGGTCCTTGAACACTGAAGCTTTCTTT.

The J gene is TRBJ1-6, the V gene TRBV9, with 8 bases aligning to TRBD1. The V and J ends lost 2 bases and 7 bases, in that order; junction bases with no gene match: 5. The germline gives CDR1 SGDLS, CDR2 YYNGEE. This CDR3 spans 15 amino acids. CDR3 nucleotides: TGTGCCAGCAGCGTCAGGGGGCTAGAGAATTCACCCCTCCACTTT. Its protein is CASSVRGLENSPLHF.